Described below is a single T cell receptor (beta chain) sequence and its context. Antigen: not known. This CDR3 is also generated by other DNA sequences in the sample. Sequencing used immunoSEQ multiplex PCR; TCRdb keeps in-frame clones, though not all of them. Seen here are 150,000 to 200,000 clones, about 96% observed once, and the top ten hold around 0.9%. The data belong to a study of cytomegalovirus exposure and HLA in healthy donors. Study results and caveats: Rare TCR sequences predominated, though certain public TCRs were found in many donors. Reports showed the classifier diagnosing cytomegalovirus status with high specificity and sensitivity. In vitro data verified a few CMV-associated chains as specific for CMV antigens.

This TCR came from a woman between 18 and 29 years old in good health and CMV-seronegative. The specimen was PBMCs.

In nucleotides, the CDR3 is TGTGCCAGCAGCTTAGCCCGTGAGACCCAGTACTTC. Protein: CASSLARETQYF. The rearrangement uses TRBV7-2 and TRBJ2-5; D not resolved. The CDR3 spans 12 residues. Germline V CDR1 and CDR2: SGHTA, FQGNSA. With 0 bases removed from V and 5 bases from J, the gap between germline ends came to 4 bases.